These T cell receptor beta chains were read from a single sample in a study of T-cell reconstitution after alpha-beta-depleted transplantation in children. A single record per CDR3 protein comes from TCRdb applying MiXCR to the PCR reads. Found here are about a million distinct CDR3 sequences, roughly 29% of them singletons; the top ten hold over 25%. The sample here was PBMCs, mostly from graft donor cells, taken 360 days after TCRalphabeta/CD19-depleted stem cell transplant. The receptors shown here come from a boy less than two years old who had a stem cell transplant for SCID, so the T cells may come from the graft donor. CDR3s include the opening cysteine and the closing phenylalanine or tryptophan. The order of the fields is clone size, V gene, D gene, J gene, CDR3 protein, CDR3 DNA. D genes are given only for firm matches. Expanded clones are given a class, and other clones once, few, many or no size at all.

clone size: few; V gene: TRBV4-1; D gene: .; J gene: TRBJ1-1; CDR3 protein: CASSQDGRVTEAFF; CDR3 DNA: TGCGCCAGCAGCCAAGATGGCAGGGTCACTGAAGCTTTCTTT
clone size: .; V gene: TRBV20-1; D gene: .; J gene: TRBJ2-6; CDR3 protein: CSAKDHSGANVLTF; CDR3 DNA: TGCAGTGCTAAAGATCACTCTGGGGCCAACGTCCTGACTTTC
clone size: .; V gene: TRBV24-1; D gene: .; J gene: TRBJ1-2; CDR3 protein: CATSDFTLARGYTF; CDR3 DNA: TGTGCCACCAGTGATTTTACCCTTGCTCGCGGCTACACCTTC
clone size: few; V gene: TRBV6-2/TRBV6-3; D gene: .; J gene: TRBJ2-5; CDR3 protein: CASSYSMVYQETQYF; CDR3 DNA: TGTGCCAGCAGTTACTCAATGGTCTACCAAGAGACCCAGTACTTC
clone size: few; V gene: TRBV20-1; D gene: .; J gene: TRBJ2-1; CDR3 protein: CSARLDLNEQFF; CDR3 DNA: TGCAGTGCTAGACTGGACTTGAATGAGCAGTTCTTC
clone size: few; V gene: TRBV5-1; D gene: .; J gene: TRBJ1-3; CDR3 protein: CASSLMDSRADTIYF; CDR3 DNA: TGCGCCAGCAGCTTGATGGATTCCAGGGCGGACACCATATATTTT
clone size: .; V gene: TRBV6-5; D gene: TRBD1; J gene: TRBJ2-7; CDR3 protein: CASSYRDRGTYEQYF; CDR3 DNA: TGTGCCAGCAGTTACCGCGACAGGGGAACCTACGAGCAGTACTTC
clone size: .; V gene: TRBV5-1; D gene: .; J gene: TRBJ2-2; CDR3 protein: CASSQPVRVGGELFF; CDR3 DNA: TGCGCCAGCAGCCAACCGGTGAGGGTCGGCGGGGAGCTGTTTTTT
clone size: once; V gene: TRBV5-5; D gene: .; J gene: TRBJ2-2; CDR3 protein: CASSFVPGELFF; CDR3 DNA: TGTGCCAGCAGCTTCGTTCCCGGGGAGCTGTTTTTT
clone size: few; V gene: TRBV6-2/TRBV6-3; D gene: TRBD1; J gene: TRBJ1-1; CDR3 protein: CASSVAGDRVTEAFF; CDR3 DNA: TGTGCCAGCAGTGTGGCCGGCGACAGGGTCACTGAAGCTTTCTTT
clone size: .; V gene: TRBV2; D gene: .; J gene: TRBJ2-7; CDR3 protein: CASSEAGYYEQYF; CDR3 DNA: TGTGCCAGCAGTGAGGCAGGGTACTACGAGCAGTACTTC
clone size: few; V gene: TRBV20-1; D gene: TRBD1; J gene: TRBJ2-5; CDR3 protein: CSARVDRARRLTQYF; CDR3 DNA: TGCAGTGCTAGAGTCGACAGGGCTAGGAGATTGACCCAGTACTTC
clone size: few; V gene: TRBV7-9; D gene: .; J gene: TRBJ2-3; CDR3 protein: CASSPSRQPTDTQYF; CDR3 DNA: TGTGCCAGCAGTCCCTCCCGGCAACCCACAGATACGCAGTATTTT
clone size: .; V gene: TRBV5-1; D gene: .; J gene: TRBJ1-2; CDR3 protein: CASRLGTNYGYTF; CDR3 DNA: TGCGCCAGCAGGCTGGGGACTAACTATGGCTACACCTTC
clone size: few; V gene: TRBV6-5; D gene: .; J gene: TRBJ2-7; CDR3 protein: CASSYSSRPAQGSYEQYF; CDR3 DNA: TGTGCCAGCAGTTACTCGAGTCGCCCCGCGCAGGGAAGCTACGAGCAGTACTTC
clone size: .; V gene: TRBV20-1; D gene: .; J gene: TRBJ2-1; CDR3 protein: CSATERTPWNEQFF; CDR3 DNA: TGCAGTGCTACCGAGCGGACGCCCTGGAATGAGCAGTTCTTC
clone size: few; V gene: TRBV10-3; D gene: .; J gene: TRBJ2-7; CDR3 protein: CAISESRESSYEQYF; CDR3 DNA: TGTGCCATCAGTGAGTCTCGGGAGAGCTCCTACGAGCAGTACTTC
clone size: .; V gene: TRBV5-1; D gene: .; J gene: TRBJ2-3; CDR3 protein: CASSLLGTPETQYF; CDR3 DNA: TGCGCCAGCAGCCTCCTCGGGACGCCTGAGACGCAGTATTTT
clone size: .; V gene: TRBV29-1; D gene: .; J gene: TRBJ2-6; CDR3 protein: CSVGGAHSGANVLTF; CDR3 DNA: TGCAGCGTGGGGGGCGCACACTCTGGGGCCAACGTCCTGACTTTC
clone size: .; V gene: TRBV7-2; D gene: .; J gene: TRBJ2-1; CDR3 protein: CASSLQGPTPEQFF; CDR3 DNA: TGTGCCAGCAGCTTACAGGGGCCTACCCCTGAGCAGTTCTTC
clone size: once; V gene: TRBV7-9; D gene: .; J gene: TRBJ2-5; CDR3 protein: CASRSQGRIGETQYF; CDR3 DNA: TGTGCCAGCAGATCCCAGGGTAGGATTGGAGAGACCCAGTACTTC
clone size: .; V gene: TRBV7-9; D gene: TRBD2; J gene: TRBJ2-3; CDR3 protein: CASSPGEGISTDTQYF; CDR3 DNA: TGTGCCAGCAGCCCTGGGGAGGGGATCTCCACAGATACGCAGTATTTT
clone size: .; V gene: TRBV30; D gene: .; J gene: TRBJ2-5; CDR3 protein: CAWSVGVGLAETQYF; CDR3 DNA: TGTGCCTGGAGTGTAGGCGTTGGCCTTGCCGAGACCCAGTACTTC
clone size: few; V gene: TRBV20-1; D gene: .; J gene: TRBJ1-4; CDR3 protein: CSAGIWGREKLFF; CDR3 DNA: TGCAGTGCTGGAATTTGGGGGCGCGAAAAACTGTTTTTT
clone size: .; V gene: TRBV27; D gene: .; J gene: TRBJ2-1; CDR3 protein: CASSSLGSEQFF; CDR3 DNA: TGTGCCAGCAGTTCACTAGGGAGTGAGCAGTTCTTC
clone size: few; V gene: TRBV9; D gene: .; J gene: TRBJ2-2; CDR3 protein: CASSAPHRAGELFF; CDR3 DNA: TGTGCCAGCAGCGCCCCCCACAGGGCCGGGGAGCTGTTTTTT
clone size: .; V gene: TRBV4-1; D gene: .; J gene: TRBJ2-7; CDR3 protein: CASSQEPTSLEQYF; CDR3 DNA: TGCGCCAGCAGCCAAGAGCCCACTAGTCTCGAGCAGTACTTC
clone size: few; V gene: TRBV27; D gene: TRBD1; J gene: TRBJ2-7; CDR3 protein: CASSSWTGISYEQYF; CDR3 DNA: TGTGCCAGCAGTTCCTGGACAGGGATCTCCTACGAGCAGTACTTC
clone size: few; V gene: TRBV20-1; D gene: .; J gene: TRBJ2-7; CDR3 protein: CSASAGRYEQYF; CDR3 DNA: TGCAGTGCTAGTGCAGGCCGCTACGAGCAGTACTTC
clone size: .; V gene: TRBV6-5; D gene: .; J gene: TRBJ2-7; CDR3 protein: CASQKGPGDYEQYF; CDR3 DNA: TGTGCCAGCCAAAAAGGGCCCGGGGATTACGAGCAGTACTTC